Listed below are T cell receptor beta chains from one sample, sequenced in a study of post-analysis software for immune sequencing data. TCRdb re-derived calls from the PCR reads in MiXCR, one entry per CDR3 protein. The sample carries some 260,000 distinct CDR3 sequences, about 40% recorded once. The sample comprised blood. The receptors were sampled from a girl between 5 and 17 years old with multiple sclerosis. Each CDR3 is given with its conserved first and last residue. A D gene is named only where the DNA matches it firmly. The size of a clone is reported for some rows only, either as once, few or many, or as a class for expanded clones.

cdr3_aa	cdr3_nt	d_call	cdr3_length	clone_size	v_call	j_call
CATSVTGNRNEQYF	TGTGCCACCAGCGTTACAGGGAATCGGAACGAGCAGTACTTC	.	14	.	TRBV15	TRBJ2-7
CASSNLIGPNEQFF	TGTGCCAGCAGCAACCTAATAGGTCCCAATGAGCAGTTCTTC	.	14	many	TRBV7-7	TRBJ2-1
CASSRSGGSRGTQYF	TGTGCCAGCAGCCGAAGCGGGGGGTCACGGGGTACGCAGTATTTT	TRBD2	15	.	TRBV7-3	TRBJ2-3
CASSSLDRAPYEQYF	TGTGCCAGCAGTTCCCTGGACAGGGCCCCCTACGAGCAGTACTTC	TRBD1	15	.	TRBV12-3/TRBV12-4	TRBJ2-7
CSADGDQETQYF	TGCAGTGCCGACGGAGACCAAGAGACCCAGTACTTC	.	12	.	TRBV20-1	TRBJ2-5
CASSQYLTGRWDTEAFF	TGCGCCAGCAGCCAGTATCTAACAGGGCGTTGGGACACTGAAGCTTTCTTT	.	17	.	TRBV4-1	TRBJ1-1
CASSVGLVSTDTQYF	TGTGCCAGCAGTGTGGGTCTAGTCTCCACAGATACGCAGTATTTT	.	15	many	TRBV6-4	TRBJ2-3
CASRPGDRSRYNEQFF	TGTGCCAGTAGGCCAGGGGACAGATCGAGGTACAATGAGCAGTTCTTC	TRBD1	16	many	TRBV19	TRBJ2-1
CSARFQPDQPQHF	TGCAGTGCTAGATTCCAGCCTGATCAGCCCCAGCATTTT	.	13	many	TRBV20-1	TRBJ1-5
CASSQDGSDEQYF	TGTGCCAGCAGCCAAGATGGCAGCGACGAGCAGTACTTC	.	13	many	TRBV3-1	TRBJ2-7
CASTQDHSNQPQHF	TGTGCCAGTACCCAGGACCATAGCAATCAGCCCCAGCATTTT	.	14	.	TRBV19	TRBJ1-5
CASSWTGTANTEAFF	TGCGCCAGCAGCTGGACCGGGACAGCGAACACTGAAGCTTTCTTT	TRBD1	15	many	TRBV5-1	TRBJ1-1
CASSSWDLGVLYEQFF	TGTGCCAGCAGCTCCTGGGACCTCGGGGTTTTGTATGAGCAGTTCTTC	.	16	.	TRBV7-9	TRBJ2-1
CASSSGTPATYEQYF	TGTGCCAGCAGTTCCGGGACGCCGGCGACCTACGAGCAGTACTTC	.	15	many	TRBV28	TRBJ2-7
CASSQGPRGATNEKLFF	TGCGCCAGCAGCCAAGGCCCACGAGGAGCAACTAATGAAAAACTGTTTTTT	.	17	few	TRBV4-1	TRBJ1-4
CASSQDSGTYNEQFF	TGCGCCAGCAGCCAAGACAGCGGAACCTACAATGAGCAGTTCTTC	.	15	once	TRBV4-3	TRBJ2-1
CASSYWTEAFF	TGTGCCAGCAGCTACTGGACTGAAGCTTTCTTT	.	11	.	TRBV6-5	TRBJ1-1
CATSRDPGRAGYNEQFF	TGTGCCACCAGCAGAGATCCTGGCAGGGCTGGGTACAATGAGCAGTTCTTC	.	17	many	TRBV15	TRBJ2-1
CASNLGHGTDTQYF	TGTGCCAGCAACCTCGGGCATGGCACAGATACGCAGTATTTT	.	14	many	TRBV11-1	TRBJ2-3
CASSNRETGLTYEQYF	TGTGCCAGCAGCAATAGGGAGACAGGCCTTACCTACGAGCAGTACTTC	.	16	many	TRBV21-1	TRBJ2-7
CSFSTTGKGYYGYTF	TGCAGTTTTTCTACCACAGGGAAGGGTTACTATGGCTACACCTTC	.	15	many	TRBV29-1	TRBJ1-2
CASSPRTSGMSTDTQYF	TGTGCCAGCAGCCCTAGGACTAGCGGGATGAGCACAGATACGCAGTATTTT	TRBD2	17	.	TRBV4-2	TRBJ2-3
CASSKLAGGQETQYF	TGTGCCAGTAGTAAGCTAGCGGGAGGCCAAGAGACCCAGTACTTC	TRBD2	15	few	TRBV19	TRBJ2-5
CSATDLSGRITDTQYF	TGCAGTGCTACTGACCTTAGCGGGAGGATCACAGATACGCAGTATTTT	TRBD2	16	.	TRBV20-1	TRBJ2-3
CTSSLGQGAKETQYF	TGCACCAGCAGCTTAGGACAGGGGGCGAAAGAGACCCAGTACTTC	TRBD1	15	.	TRBV5-1	TRBJ2-5
CASTGQGAYNEQFF	TGTGCCAGCACCGGACAGGGAGCCTACAATGAGCAGTTCTTC	TRBD1	14	few	TRBV6-1	TRBJ2-1
CASSIEQGNSPLHF	TGTGCCAGTAGTATCGAACAGGGGAATTCACCCCTCCACTTT	TRBD1	14	.	TRBV19	TRBJ1-6
CAWRVGRGYGYTF	TGTGCCTGGAGGGTAGGCAGGGGTTATGGCTACACCTTC	.	13	few	TRBV30	TRBJ1-2
CASSQLSGEQFF	TGCGCCAGCAGCCAACTCTCCGGTGAGCAGTTCTTC	.	12	few	TRBV4-1	TRBJ2-1
CASSEVATPSYEQYF	TGTGCCAGCAGTGAAGTGGCGACACCTTCCTACGAGCAGTACTTC	.	15	many	TRBV6-1	TRBJ2-7
CASGRGESWNEQFF	TGTGCCTCCGGGCGGGGTGAATCCTGGAATGAGCAGTTCTTC	.	14	many	TRBV24-1	TRBJ2-1
CATSPVAGETQYF	TGTGCCACCAGCCCGGTAGCGGGGGAGACCCAGTACTTC	TRBD2	13	.	TRBV15	TRBJ2-5
CASCSWGFYGYTF	TGTGCCAGCTGTTCGTGGGGGTTCTATGGCTACACCTTC	.	13	.	TRBV28	TRBJ1-2
CASSPGASGPQETQYF	TGTGCCAGCAGCCCGGGGGCTAGCGGACCGCAAGAGACCCAGTACTTC	.	16	many	TRBV7-2	TRBJ2-5
CASSPDPTAVETQYF	TGTGCCAGCAGCCCCGACCCGACAGCGGTTGAGACCCAGTACTTC	.	15	.	TRBV7-6	TRBJ2-5
CASSLAATGSTDTQYF	TGCGCCAGCAGCTTGGCAGCGACAGGGAGCACAGATACGCAGTATTTT	TRBD1	16	.	TRBV5-1	TRBJ2-3
CASSFGRSYEQYF	TGTGCCAGCAGCTTTGGTAGGTCCTACGAGCAGTACTTC	.	13	many	TRBV7-2	TRBJ2-7
CATERRGRNTEAFF	TGTGCCACAGAGCGCAGGGGGCGAAACACTGAAGCTTTCTTT	TRBD1	14	.	TRBV6-1	TRBJ1-1
CASSWRQGAVEQFF	TGTGCCAGCAGCTGGAGACAGGGGGCAGTCGAGCAGTTCTTC	TRBD1	14	many	TRBV7-9	TRBJ2-1
CSALDPDPLYNEQFF	TGCAGTGCTCTGGACCCAGATCCTCTATACAATGAGCAGTTCTTC	.	15	many	TRBV20-1	TRBJ2-1
CASMGMGLNTGAFF	TGTGCCAGCATGGGTATGGGCCTGAACACTGGAGCTTTCTTT	.	14	.	TRBV2	TRBJ1-1
CSANADIRLSGYTF	TGCAGTGCTAACGCGGACATCCGACTGAGCGGCTACACCTTC	.	14	many	TRBV20-1	TRBJ1-2
CASSRRGGSGEQFF	TGTGCCAGCAGCCGGCGGGGCGGGTCCGGTGAGCAGTTCTTC	.	14	many	TRBV7-2	TRBJ2-1
CSAPPRQGSTDTQYF	TGCAGTGCTCCCCCCCGACAGGGGAGCACAGATACGCAGTATTTT	TRBD1	15	few	TRBV20-1	TRBJ2-3
CASSPMGGNEQFF	TGTGCCAGCAGCCCCATGGGGGGCAATGAGCAGTTCTTC	.	13	many	TRBV6-2/TRBV6-3	TRBJ2-1
CASSLRLSGIGNEQFF	TGTGCCAGCAGCTTGAGGCTTAGCGGGATAGGTAATGAGCAGTTCTTC	TRBD2	16	.	TRBV5-5	TRBJ2-1
CASSIRPEGISPLHF	TGTGCCAGTAGTATCCGGCCAGAGGGAATTTCACCCCTCCACTTT	.	15	few	TRBV19	TRBJ1-6
CSARQNQPQHF	TGCAGTGCTAGACAAAATCAGCCCCAGCATTTT	.	11	once	TRBV20-1	TRBJ1-5
CASSLTGVGNTIYF	TGCGCCAGCAGCTTGACGGGGGTCGGAAACACCATATATTTT	.	14	few	TRBV5-1	TRBJ1-3
CASSYGTHYYGYTF	TGTGCCAGCAGTTACGGAACCCATTACTATGGCTACACCTTC	.	14	.	TRBV6-5	TRBJ1-2
CASSPILVARVGSGYTF	TGTGCCAGCTCACCCATCCTAGTGGCCAGGGTCGGGAGTGGCTACACCTTC	.	17	few	TRBV18	TRBJ1-2